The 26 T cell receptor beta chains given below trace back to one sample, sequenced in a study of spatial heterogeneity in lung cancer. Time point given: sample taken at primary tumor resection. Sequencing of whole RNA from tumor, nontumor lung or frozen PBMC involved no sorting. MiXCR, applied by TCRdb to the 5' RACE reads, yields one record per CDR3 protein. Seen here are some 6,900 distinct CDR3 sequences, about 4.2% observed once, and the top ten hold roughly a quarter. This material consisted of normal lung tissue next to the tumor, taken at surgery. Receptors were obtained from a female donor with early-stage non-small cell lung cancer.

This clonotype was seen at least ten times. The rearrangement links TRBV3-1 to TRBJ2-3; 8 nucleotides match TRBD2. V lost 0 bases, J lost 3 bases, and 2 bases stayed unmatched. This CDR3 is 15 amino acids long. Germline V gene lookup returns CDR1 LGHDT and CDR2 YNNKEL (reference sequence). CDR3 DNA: TGTGCCAGCAGCCAAGATCCGGGGGGGACAGATACGCAGTATTTT. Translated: CASSQDPGGTDTQYF.

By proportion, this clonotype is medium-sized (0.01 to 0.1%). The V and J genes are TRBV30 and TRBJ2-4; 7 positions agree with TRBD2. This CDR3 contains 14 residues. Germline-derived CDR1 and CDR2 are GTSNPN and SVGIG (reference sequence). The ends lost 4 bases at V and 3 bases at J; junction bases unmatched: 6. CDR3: CAWMPSGYKNIQYF. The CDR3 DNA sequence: TGTGCCTGGATGCCTAGCGGTTACAAAAACATTCAGTACTTC. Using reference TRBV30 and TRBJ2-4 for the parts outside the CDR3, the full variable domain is SQTIHQWPATLVQPVGSPLSLECTVEGTSNPNLYWYRQAAGRGLQLLFYSVGIGQISSEVPQNLSASRPQDRQFILSSKKLLLSDSGFYLCAWMPSGYKNIQYFGAGTRLSVL.

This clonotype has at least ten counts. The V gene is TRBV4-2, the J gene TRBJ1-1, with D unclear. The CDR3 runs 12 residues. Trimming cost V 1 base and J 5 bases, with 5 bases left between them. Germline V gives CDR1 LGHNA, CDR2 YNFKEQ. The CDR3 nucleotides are TGTGCCAGCAGCCAAGTTGGGACTGAAGCTTTCTTT. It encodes CASSQVGTEAFF.

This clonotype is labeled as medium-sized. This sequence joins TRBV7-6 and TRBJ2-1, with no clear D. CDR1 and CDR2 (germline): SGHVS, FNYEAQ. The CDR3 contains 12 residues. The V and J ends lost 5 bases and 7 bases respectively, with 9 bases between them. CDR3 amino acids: CASSLLANEQFF. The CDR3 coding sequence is TGTGCCAGCAGCCTTCTTGCGAATGAGCAGTTCTTC.

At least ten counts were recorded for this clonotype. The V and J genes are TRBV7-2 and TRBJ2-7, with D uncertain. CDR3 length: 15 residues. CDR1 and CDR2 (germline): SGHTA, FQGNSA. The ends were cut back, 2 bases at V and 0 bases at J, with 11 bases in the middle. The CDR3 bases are TGTGCCAGCAGCTTATCCGGTGAGAGCTCCTACGAGCAGTACTTC. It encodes CASSLSGESSYEQYF.

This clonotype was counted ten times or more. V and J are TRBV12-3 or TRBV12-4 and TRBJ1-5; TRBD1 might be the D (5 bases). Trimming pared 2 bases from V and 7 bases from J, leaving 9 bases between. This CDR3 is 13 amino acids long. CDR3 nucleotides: TGTGCCAGCAGTTTAAGAGGGGCCCAGCCCCAGCATTTT. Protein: CASSLRGAQPQHF.

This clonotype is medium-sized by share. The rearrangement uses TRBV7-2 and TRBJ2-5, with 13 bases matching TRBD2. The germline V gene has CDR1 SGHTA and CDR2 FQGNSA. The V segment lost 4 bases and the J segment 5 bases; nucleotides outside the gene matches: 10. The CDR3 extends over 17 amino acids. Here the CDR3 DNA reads TGTGCCAGCAGCTCCAGCACTAGCGGGGGGGCCTATGAGACCCAGTACTTC. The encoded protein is CASSSSTSGGAYETQYF.

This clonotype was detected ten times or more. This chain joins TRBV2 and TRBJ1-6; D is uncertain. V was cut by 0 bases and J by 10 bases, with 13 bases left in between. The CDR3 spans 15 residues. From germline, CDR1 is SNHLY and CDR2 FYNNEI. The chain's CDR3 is CASSEARAAASPLHF. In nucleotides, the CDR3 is TGTGCCAGCAGTGAAGCGAGGGCCGCCGCCTCACCCCTCCACTTT.

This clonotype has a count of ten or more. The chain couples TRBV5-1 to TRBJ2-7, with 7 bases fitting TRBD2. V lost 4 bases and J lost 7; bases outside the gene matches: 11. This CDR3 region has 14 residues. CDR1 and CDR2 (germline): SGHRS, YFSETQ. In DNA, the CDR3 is TGCGCCAGCAGCCAAAGCGGGACCTTGGGGGAGCAGTACTTC. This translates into CASSQSGTLGEQYF.

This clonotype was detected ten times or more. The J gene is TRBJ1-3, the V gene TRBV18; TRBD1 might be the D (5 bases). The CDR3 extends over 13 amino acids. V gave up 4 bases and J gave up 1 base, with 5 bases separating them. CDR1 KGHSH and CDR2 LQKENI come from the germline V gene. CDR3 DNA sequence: TGTGCCAGCTCACAGGGGTCTGGAAACACCATATATTTT. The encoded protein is CASSQGSGNTIYF.

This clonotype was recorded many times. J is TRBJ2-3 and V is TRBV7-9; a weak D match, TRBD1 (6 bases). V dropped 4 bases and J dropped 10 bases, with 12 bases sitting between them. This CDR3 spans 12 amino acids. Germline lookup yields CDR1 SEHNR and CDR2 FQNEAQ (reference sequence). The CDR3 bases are TGTGCCAGCAGCTACGCCCGACAGGCGCAGTATTTT. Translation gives CASSYARQAQYF.

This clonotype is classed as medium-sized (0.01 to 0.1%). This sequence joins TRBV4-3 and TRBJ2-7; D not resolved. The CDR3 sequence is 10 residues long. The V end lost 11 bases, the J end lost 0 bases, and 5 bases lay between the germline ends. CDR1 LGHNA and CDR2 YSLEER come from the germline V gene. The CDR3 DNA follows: TGCGCCCCTAGCTCCTACGAGCAGTACTTC. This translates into CAPSSYEQYF.

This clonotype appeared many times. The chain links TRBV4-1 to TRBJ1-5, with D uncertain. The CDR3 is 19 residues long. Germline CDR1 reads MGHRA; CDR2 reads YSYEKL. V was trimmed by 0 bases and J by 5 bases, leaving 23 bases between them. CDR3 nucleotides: TGCGCCAGCAGCCAAGACTCCCCTCCGAGGCGGGGTGCCGATCAGCCCCAGCATTTT. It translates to CASSQDSPPRRGADQPQHF.

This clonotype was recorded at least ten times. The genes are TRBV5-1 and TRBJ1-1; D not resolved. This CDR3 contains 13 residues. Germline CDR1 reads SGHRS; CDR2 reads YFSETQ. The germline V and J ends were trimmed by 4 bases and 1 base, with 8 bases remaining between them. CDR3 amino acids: CASSNGRNTEAFF. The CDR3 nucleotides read TGCGCCAGCAGCAACGGCAGGAACACTGAAGCTTTCTTT.

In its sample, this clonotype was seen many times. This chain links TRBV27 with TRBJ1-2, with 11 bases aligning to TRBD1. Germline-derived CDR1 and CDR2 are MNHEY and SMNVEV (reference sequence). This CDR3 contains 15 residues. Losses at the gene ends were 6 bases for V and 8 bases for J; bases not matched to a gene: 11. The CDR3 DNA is TGTGCCAGCAGGGTCCAGGGACAGGGGGTCAAAGGCTACACCTTC. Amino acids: CASRVQGQGVKGYTF.

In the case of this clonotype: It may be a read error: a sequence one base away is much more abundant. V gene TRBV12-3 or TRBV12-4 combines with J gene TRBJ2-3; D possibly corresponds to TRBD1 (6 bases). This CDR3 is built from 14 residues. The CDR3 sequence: CASSRSGQTETQYF. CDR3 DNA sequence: TGTGCCAGCAGTCGCTCCGGACAGACAGAAACGCAGTATTTT.

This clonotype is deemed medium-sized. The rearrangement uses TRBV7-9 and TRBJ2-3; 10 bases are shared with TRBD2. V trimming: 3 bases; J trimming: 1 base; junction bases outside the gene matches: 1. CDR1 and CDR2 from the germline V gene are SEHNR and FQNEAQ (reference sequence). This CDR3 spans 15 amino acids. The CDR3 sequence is CASSLLAGGTDTQYF. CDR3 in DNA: TGTGCCAGCAGCTTGCTAGCGGGGGGCACAGATACGCAGTATTTT.

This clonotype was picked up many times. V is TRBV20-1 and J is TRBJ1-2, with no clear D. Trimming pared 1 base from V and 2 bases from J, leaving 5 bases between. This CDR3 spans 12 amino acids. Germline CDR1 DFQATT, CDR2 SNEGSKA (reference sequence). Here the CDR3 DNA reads TGCAGTGCTAGAGGAGAGAACTATGGCTACACCTTC. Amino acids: CSARGENYGYTF.

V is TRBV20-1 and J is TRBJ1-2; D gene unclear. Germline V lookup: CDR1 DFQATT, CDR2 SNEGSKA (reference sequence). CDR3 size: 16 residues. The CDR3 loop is CSAPTDRVATNYGYTF. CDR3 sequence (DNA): TGCAGCGCTCCCACTGATCGGGTGGCAACTAACTATGGCTACACCTTC.

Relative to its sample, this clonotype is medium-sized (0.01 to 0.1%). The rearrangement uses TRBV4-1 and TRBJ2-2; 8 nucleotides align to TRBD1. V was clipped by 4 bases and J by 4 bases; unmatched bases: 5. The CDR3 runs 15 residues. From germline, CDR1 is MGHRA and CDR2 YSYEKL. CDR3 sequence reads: CASSRDRGSTGELFF. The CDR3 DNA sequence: TGCGCCAGCAGCCGAGACAGGGGAAGCACCGGGGAGCTGTTTTTT.

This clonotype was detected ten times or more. In DNA, the CDR3 is TGTGCCAGCAGCGGCGATGGGACCTACCTTGGCTACACCTTC. Amino acids: CASSGDGTYLGYTF. The genes are TRBV7-9 and TRBJ1-2; maybe TRBD1 (5 bases). The CDR3 loop spans 14 amino acids. Trimming took 5 bases from V and 7 from J, leaving 17 bases between them. Germline CDR1 and CDR2: SEHNR and FQNEAQ (reference sequence).

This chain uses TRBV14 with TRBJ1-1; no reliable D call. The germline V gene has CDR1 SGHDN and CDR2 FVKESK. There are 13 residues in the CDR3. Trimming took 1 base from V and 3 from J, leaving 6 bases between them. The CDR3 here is CASSQGPDTEAFF. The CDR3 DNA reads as TGTGCCAGCAGCCAAGGGCCGGACACTGAAGCTTTCTTT.

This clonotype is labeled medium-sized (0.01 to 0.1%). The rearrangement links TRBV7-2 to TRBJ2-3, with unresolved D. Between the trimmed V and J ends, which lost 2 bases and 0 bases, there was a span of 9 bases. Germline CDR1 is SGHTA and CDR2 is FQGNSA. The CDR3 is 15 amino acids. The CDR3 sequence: CASSLRWSSTDTQYF. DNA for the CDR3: TGTGCCAGCAGCTTAAGATGGTCTAGCACAGATACGCAGTATTTT.

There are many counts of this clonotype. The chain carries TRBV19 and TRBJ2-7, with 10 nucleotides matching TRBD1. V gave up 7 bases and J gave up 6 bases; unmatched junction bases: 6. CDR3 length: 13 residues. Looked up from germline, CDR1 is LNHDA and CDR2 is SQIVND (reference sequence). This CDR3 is CASTTGTGVEQYF. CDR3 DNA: TGTGCCAGTACCACCGGGACAGGGGTCGAGCAGTACTTC.

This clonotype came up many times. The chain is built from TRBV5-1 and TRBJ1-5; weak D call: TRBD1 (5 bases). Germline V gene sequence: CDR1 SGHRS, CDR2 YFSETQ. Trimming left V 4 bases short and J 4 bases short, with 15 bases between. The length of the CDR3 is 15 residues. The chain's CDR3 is CASSTDGRANQPQHF. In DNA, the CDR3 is TGCGCCAGCAGCACGGACGGCAGGGCTAATCAGCCCCAGCATTTT. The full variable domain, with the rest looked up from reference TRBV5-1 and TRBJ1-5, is KAGVTQTPRYLIKTRGQQVTLSCSPISGHRSVSWYQQTPGQGLQFLFEYFSETQRNKGNFPGRFSGRQFSNSRSEMNVSTLELGDSALYLCASSTDGRANQPQHFGDGTRLSIL.

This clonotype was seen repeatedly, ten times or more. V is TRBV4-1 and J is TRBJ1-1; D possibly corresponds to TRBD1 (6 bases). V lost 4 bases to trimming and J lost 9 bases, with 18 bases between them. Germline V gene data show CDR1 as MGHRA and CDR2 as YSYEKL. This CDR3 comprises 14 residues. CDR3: CASSPSLRDKKAFF. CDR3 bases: TGCGCCAGCAGCCCCTCTTTGAGGGACAAAAAAGCTTTCTTT.